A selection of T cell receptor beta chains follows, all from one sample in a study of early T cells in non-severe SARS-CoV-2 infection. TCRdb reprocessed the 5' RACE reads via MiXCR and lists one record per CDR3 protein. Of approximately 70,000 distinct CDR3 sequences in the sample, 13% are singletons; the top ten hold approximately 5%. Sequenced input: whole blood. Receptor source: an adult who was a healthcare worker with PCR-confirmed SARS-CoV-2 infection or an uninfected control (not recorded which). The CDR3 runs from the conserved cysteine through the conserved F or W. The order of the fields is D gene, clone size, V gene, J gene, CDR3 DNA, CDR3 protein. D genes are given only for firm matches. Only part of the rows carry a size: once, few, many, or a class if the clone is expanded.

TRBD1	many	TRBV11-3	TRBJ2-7	TGTGCCAGCAGACCGGGACAGGGACACTACGAGCAGTACTTC	CASRPGQGHYEQYF
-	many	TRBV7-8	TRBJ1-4	TGTGCCAGCAGCCACGGTGCAGGGATGAATGAAAAACTGTTTTTT	CASSHGAGMNEKLFF
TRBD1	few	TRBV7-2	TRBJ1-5	TGTGCCAGCAGCTCACGGACAGGTTTTCAGCCCCAGCATTTT	CASSSRTGFQPQHF
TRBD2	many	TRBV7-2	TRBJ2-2	TGTGCCAGCAGCTTGCGGGGGGAAAACACCGGGGAGCTGTTTTTT	CASSLRGENTGELFF
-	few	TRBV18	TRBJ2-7	TGTGCCAGCTCACCACCTGGAGCTCGCGAGCAGTACTTC	CASSPPGAREQYF
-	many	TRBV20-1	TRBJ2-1	TGCAGTGCTAGACAGGGCTCCTACAATGAGCAGTTCTTC	CSARQGSYNEQFF
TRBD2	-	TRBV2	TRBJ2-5	TGTGCCAGCAGTAGCGGACTAGCGGGGCCCCTAGGAGAGACCCAGTACTTC	CASSSGLAGPLGETQYF
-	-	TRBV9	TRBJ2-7	TGTGCCAGCAGCGTCAGCGGGCGGAGCTCCTACGAGCAGTACTTC	CASSVSGRSSYEQYF
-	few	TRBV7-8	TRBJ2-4	TGTGCCAGCAGCTTAGTCTCCCAGGGGACTACCTTGGGGACCAAAAACATTCAGTACTTC	CASSLVSQGTTLGTKNIQYF
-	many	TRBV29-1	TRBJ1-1	TGCAGCGTTGTTCGGACGCGGGCTTTCTTT	CSVVRTRAFF
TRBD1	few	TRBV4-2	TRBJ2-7	TGTGCCAGCAGCCAAGGGACAGGAATGGACGAGCAGTACTTC	CASSQGTGMDEQYF
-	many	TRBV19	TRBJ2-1	TGTGCCAGTAGTATAGATCGCTACAATGAGCAGTTCTTC	CASSIDRYNEQFF
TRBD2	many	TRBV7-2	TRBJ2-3	TGTGCCAGCAGCCCAAGGACTAGCGGTGGGGATACGCAGTATTTT	CASSPRTSGGDTQYF
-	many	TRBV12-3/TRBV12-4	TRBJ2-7	TGTGCCAGCACCCTGAGTGGGGGGACCACCTACGAGCAGTACTTC	CASTLSGGTTYEQYF